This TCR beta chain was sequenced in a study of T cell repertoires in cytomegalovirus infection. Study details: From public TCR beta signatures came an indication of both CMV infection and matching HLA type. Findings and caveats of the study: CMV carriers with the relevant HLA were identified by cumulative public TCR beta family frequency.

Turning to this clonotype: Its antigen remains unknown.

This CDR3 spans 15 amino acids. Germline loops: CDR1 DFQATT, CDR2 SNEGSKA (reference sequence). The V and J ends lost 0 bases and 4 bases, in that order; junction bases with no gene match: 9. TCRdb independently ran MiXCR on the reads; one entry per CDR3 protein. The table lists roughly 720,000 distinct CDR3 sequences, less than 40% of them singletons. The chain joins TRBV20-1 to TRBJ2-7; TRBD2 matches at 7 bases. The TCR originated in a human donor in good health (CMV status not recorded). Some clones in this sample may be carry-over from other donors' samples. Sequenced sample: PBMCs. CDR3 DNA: TGCAGTGCTAGAGATCGTGTGGGACTAAGATACGAGCAGTACTTC. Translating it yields CSARDRVGLRYEQYF.